Below are 25 T cell receptor beta chains sequenced from a single sample in a study of T cell responses to AZD1222 COVID-19 vaccine. Libraries were prepared by immunoSEQ multiplex PCR; TCRdb keeps only in-frame clonotypes and omits some of them. The profile shows 150,000 to 200,000 clones, roughly nine tenths of them singletons. The source was peripheral blood, collected on day 0 of AZD1222 vaccination. Receptor source: an adult in good health.

This clone appeared a single time. This chain joins TRBV3-1 (or the pseudogene TRBV3-2) and TRBJ2-7; weak D call: TRBD1 (6 bases). The CDR3 runs 14 residues. CDR1 is LGHDT, CDR2 YNNKEL, per germline (reference sequence). V lost 1 base and J 2 bases, leaving 9 bases between the germline ends. The CDR3 coding sequence is TGTGCCAGCAGCCAAGGACAGGTAACCTACGAGCAGTACTTC. Protein: CASSQGQVTYEQYF.

The CDR3 nucleotides are TGTGCCAGCAGTGAATTGGGACTATTGACAGATACGCAGTATTTT. It encodes CASSELGLLTDTQYF. The chain combines TRBV6-1 with TRBJ2-3, with 7 bases fitting TRBD2. Looked up from germline, CDR1 is MNHNS and CDR2 is SASEGT. Trimming removed 2 bases from V and 3 bases from J; junction bases left unmatched: 5. There are 15 residues in the CDR3.

The CDR3 region is CASILESWSAEAFF. DNA of the CDR3: TGTGCCAGCATCCTTGAGAGTTGGTCTGCTGAAGCTTTCTTT. V gene TRBV5-5 combines with J gene TRBJ1-1; D not certain. CDR3 size: 14 residues. Germline lookup yields CDR1 SGHKS and CDR2 YYEKEE (reference sequence). V was shortened by 6 bases and J by 6 bases, with 18 bases between the two germline ends.

The chain links TRBV21-1 to TRBJ1-3. TRBV21-1 is tagged as a pseudogene. The length of the CDR3 is 17 residues. CDR3 coding DNA: TGTGCCAGCAGCAAAGCGGAGGGGGGCGAAGATGGAAACACCATATATTTT. This translates into CASSKAEGGEDGNTIYF.

The chain links TRBV5-5 to TRBJ1-1; 12 nucleotides line up with TRBD1. CDR3 length: 17 residues. CDR1 is SGHKS, CDR2 YYEKEE, per germline (reference sequence). J was trimmed by 1 base and V by 2 bases; bases with no gene match: 6. The CDR3 reads CASSFPGTGGRNTEAFF. The CDR3 DNA follows: TGTGCCAGCAGCTTCCCCGGGACAGGGGGCAGGAACACTGAAGCTTTCTTT.

The chain couples TRBV13 to TRBJ2-7; D is unclear. The CDR3 runs 14 residues. Deletions cut 1 base from V and 0 bases from J, with 7 bases between. The V gene's germline CDR1 is PRHDT and CDR2 FYEKMQ (reference sequence). The CDR3, as DNA: TGTGCCAGCAGCTTAGTCGTCGACTCCTACGAGCAGTACTTC. Translated, it gives CASSLVVDSYEQYF. Together with reference TRBV13 and TRBJ2-7, the CDR3 gives the full variable domain: AAGVIQSPRHLIKEKRETATLKCYPIPRHDTVYWYQQGPGQDPQFLISFYEKMQSDKGSIPDRFSAQQFSDYHSELNMSSLELGDSALYFCASSLVVDSYEQYFGPGTRLTVT.

V and J are TRBV5-5 and TRBJ1-1; maybe TRBD1 (5 bases). The CDR3 runs to 14 residues. V shed 3 bases and J shed 6 bases, with 15 bases lying between them. CDR1 and CDR2 (germline): SGHKS, YYEKEE (reference sequence). The CDR3 spells CASSSPDRNPEAFF. CDR3 nucleotides: TGTGCCAGCAGCTCCCCCGACAGAAACCCTGAAGCTTTCTTT.

This clone was detected once. V gene TRBV10-3 combines with J gene TRBJ2-7; D is unresolved. The V end was cut by 3 bases, the J end by 3 bases, with 9 bases between. Germline CDR1 and CDR2: ENHRY and SYGVKD. The CDR3 is 13 amino acids. This CDR3 is CAISEVSGYEQYF. The CDR3 DNA follows: TGTGCCATCAGTGAAGTATCGGGCTACGAGCAGTACTTC.

The table lists this clone with a few counts. CDR3 in DNA: TGTGCCAGCAGCGCGGGACAGTATGCCGGAAACACCATATATTTT. It codes for CASSAGQYAGNTIYF. The chain recombines TRBV3-1 (or the pseudogene TRBV3-2) with TRBJ1-3, with 7 positions matching TRBD1. V dropped 5 bases and J dropped 4; count of bases not matched to a gene: 8. Germline V gene sequence: CDR1 LGHDT, CDR2 YNNKEL (reference sequence). The length of the CDR3 is 15 residues.

This chain uses TRBV12-3 or TRBV12-4 with TRBJ2-1; 7 nucleotides agree with TRBD1. After removal of 5 bases from V and 7 bases from J, the junction contained 2 bases not matched to a gene. The CDR3 consists of 12 residues. The CDR3 loop is CASSEDRNEQFF. CDR3 nucleotide sequence: TGTGCCAGCAGTGAGGACAGGAATGAGCAGTTCTTC.

This chain links TRBV5-1 with TRBJ1-4; TRBD1 is a possible D gene (5 bases). Between the trimmed V and J ends, which lost 5 bases and 4 bases, there was a span of 12 bases. The germline V gene has CDR1 SGHRS and CDR2 YFSETQ. CDR3 length equals 14 residues. Here the CDR3 DNA reads TGCGCCAGCAGTACCGGAAGGGGTAATGAAAAACTGTTTTTT. Amino acid sequence: CASSTGRGNEKLFF. The full variable domain, completed using reference TRBV5-1 and TRBJ1-4, is KAGVTQTPRYLIKTRGQQVTLSCSPISGHRSVSWYQQTPGQGLQFLFEYFSETQRNKGNFPGRFSGRQFSNSRSEMNVSTLELGDSALYLCASSTGRGNEKLFFGSGTQLSVL.

V gene TRBV24-1 combines with J gene TRBJ2-3, with unresolved D. CDR3 length: 15 residues. Germline V lookup: CDR1 KGHDR, CDR2 SFDVKD. Trimming took 4 bases from V and 0 from J, leaving 10 bases between them. In DNA, the CDR3 is TGTGCCACCAGTGACCCTTCTACTAGCACAGATACGCAGTATTTT. Its protein product is CATSDPSTSTDTQYF.

This chain links TRBV7-9 with TRBJ1-5; D is undetermined. The germline V gene encodes CDR1 SEHNR and CDR2 FQNEAQ (reference sequence). The CDR3 runs 12 residues. Trimming shortened V by 4 bases and J by 4 bases, and 5 bases separated the two germline ends. CDR3 protein: CASSYINQPQHF. In nucleotides, the CDR3 is TGTGCCAGCAGCTACATAAATCAGCCCCAGCATTTT.

The chain recombines TRBV5-1 with TRBJ1-2; possibly TRBD1 for D (6 bases). In germline, CDR1 is SGHRS, CDR2 YFSETQ. Trimming cost V 4 bases and J 2 bases, with 12 bases left between them. The CDR3 is 14 amino acids. CDR3 loop: CASSRGQENYGYTF. CDR3 nucleotides: TGCGCCAGCAGCCGGGGGCAGGAGAACTATGGCTACACCTTC.

The genes are TRBV27 and TRBJ1-2; the D gene is possibly TRBD1 (5 bases). The CDR3 has 16 residues. V dropped 7 bases and J dropped 7 bases, with 25 bases sitting between them. CDR1 and CDR2 from the germline V gene are MNHEY and SMNVEV (reference sequence). The CDR3 protein is CASNLVGVRGLGGYTF. The CDR3 nucleotides read TGTGCCAGCAATTTGGTAGGGGTTAGGGGTTTGGGTGGCTACACCTTC.

The chain couples TRBV2 to TRBJ2-5, with 7 bases matching TRBD2. Germline CDR1 SNHLY, CDR2 FYNNEI. V shed 5 bases, J shed 1 base, and the junction held 4 bases outside the gene matches. CDR3 length equals 14 residues. The CDR3 region has the DNA TGTGCCAGCAGTCGGACTAGGACCCAAGAGACCCAGTACTTC. Translating gives CASSRTRTQETQYF. The variable domain in full, with the rest retrieved from reference TRBV2 and TRBJ2-5, is EPEVTQTPSHQVTQMGQEVILRCVPISNHLYFYWYRQILGQKVEFLVSFYNNEISEKSEIFDDQFSVERPDGSNFTLKIRSTKLEDSAMYFCASSRTRTQETQYFGPGTRLLVL.

This chain links TRBV5-5 with TRBJ2-1; D unclear. V was trimmed by 4 bases and J by 3 bases, leaving 14 bases between them. The CDR3 is 15 amino acids. In germline, CDR1 is SGHKS, CDR2 YYEKEE (reference sequence). In DNA form, the CDR3 reads TGTGCCAGCAGCACGACCCAAGTTAGCTACAATGAGCAGTTCTTC. This sequence encodes CASSTTQVSYNEQFF. Using reference TRBV5-5 and TRBJ2-1 for the parts outside the CDR3, the full variable domain is DAGVTQSPTHLIKTRGQQVTLRCSPISGHKSVSWYQQVLGQGPQFIFQYYEKEERGRGNFPDRFSARQFPNYSSELNVNALLLGDSALYLCASSTTQVSYNEQFFGPGTRLTVL.

J is TRBJ2-1 and V is TRBV27; 8 nucleotides line up with TRBD2. This CDR3 region has 16 residues. The germline V gene has CDR1 MNHEY and CDR2 SMNVEV (reference sequence). V shed 0 bases and J 4 bases; nucleotides not matched to a gene: 5. CDR3 nucleotides: TGTGCCAGCAGTTTATCGGTGGTAGCGGGGTACAATGAGCAGTTCTTC. Its translation is CASSLSVVAGYNEQFF.

This clone was recorded once. This chain connects TRBV28 to TRBJ2-7, with D uncertain. Per the germline V gene, CDR1 is MDHEN and CDR2 is SYDVKM. This CDR3 is built from 12 residues. Trimming removed 3 bases at V and 6 bases at J, with 9 bases between. The CDR3 region has the DNA TGTGCCAGCAGTTTTGGGATGGGCGAGCAGTACTTC. Its protein is CASSFGMGEQYF.

The chain employs TRBV18 and TRBJ2-7; D uncertain. The V end was cut by 3 bases, the J end by 2 bases, with 8 bases between. This CDR3 is built from 13 residues. The germline V gene encodes CDR1 KGHSH and CDR2 LQKENI. CDR3 in amino acids: CASSPGKTYEQYF. The CDR3 nucleotides are TGTGCCAGCTCACCGGGCAAGACCTACGAGCAGTACTTC.

The chain uses TRBV4-1 and TRBJ1-1; unclear D gene. V lost 3 bases and J lost 3, with 5 bases in between. The CDR3 is made up of 12 amino acids. The germline gives CDR1 MGHRA, CDR2 YSYEKL. The CDR3 nucleotides are TGCGCCAGCAGCCATGGGTACACTGAAGCTTTCTTT. Translation gives CASSHGYTEAFF.

V and J are TRBV25-1 and TRBJ2-2; 7 bases are shared with TRBD2. There are 17 residues in the CDR3. With V trimmed by 8 bases and J by 0 bases, 12 bases remained unmatched. From germline, CDR1 is MGHDK and CDR2 SYGVNS. Here the CDR3 DNA reads TGTGCCAGCGGTCCACTCGCTAGCGGATCGAACACCGGGGAGCTGTTTTTT. Protein sequence: CASGPLASGSNTGELFF.

The chain couples TRBV5-1 to TRBJ1-1; 7 nucleotides align to TRBD1. CDR3 length: 11 residues. Germline CDR1 is SGHRS and CDR2 is YFSETQ. V gave up 6 bases and J gave up 8 bases; unmatched junction bases: 4. This CDR3 reads CASNRGGEAFF. For the CDR3, the DNA is TGCGCCAGCAACAGGGGAGGGGAAGCTTTCTTT.

With regard to this clone: Other DNA sequences of this sample code for an identical CDR3. The chain has TRBV14 and TRBJ1-3, with TRBD1 matching over 7 bases. CDR3 length: 15 residues. CDR1 is SGHDN, CDR2 FVKESK, per germline. The ends lost 5 bases at V and 0 bases at J; junction bases unmatched: 4. CDR3 in DNA: TGTGCCAGCAGCTCCAGACAGGGCTCTGGAAACACCATATATTTT. Translated, it gives CASSSRQGSGNTIYF.

The V call is TRBV27, the J call TRBJ2-1; 11 nucleotides align to TRBD2. After removal of 4 bases from V and 14 bases from J, the junction contained 13 bases not matched to a gene. The CDR3 is made up of 15 amino acids. Germline CDR1 reads MNHEY; CDR2 reads SMNVEV (reference sequence). CDR3 protein: CASSSIPTSGIRKFF. The CDR3 DNA sequence: TGTGCCAGCAGTTCCATCCCGACTAGCGGGATTAGGAAGTTCTTC.